This is a list of T cell receptor beta chains from one sample in a study of blood T cell repertoires in COVID-19. Assay: immunoSEQ multiplex PCR; the TCRdb copy retains only in-frame clones and omits some. The sample records some 160,000 clones, around 82% being singletons. The sample comprised peripheral blood. The receptors come from a woman aged 50 to 65 with acute or convalescent COVID-19. Each CDR3 is given with its conserved first and last residue. D genes are given only for firm matches. Some rows mark clone size as missing; the rest say once, few, many or name a class of expanded clone.

V gene	clone size	D gene	J gene	CDR3 protein	CDR3 DNA
TRBV5-6	-	-	TRBJ1-2	CASSFSHRAGYGYTF	TGTGCCAGCAGCTTTAGCCACCGCGCGGGTTATGGCTACACCTTC
TRBV12-3/TRBV12-4	-	-	TRBJ2-6	CATGEAGANVLTF	TGTGCCACCGGAGAGGCTGGGGCCAACGTCCTGACTTTC
TRBV5-4	-	-	TRBJ1-2	CASTRRLGDTLYGYTF	TGTGCCAGCACCAGAAGGTTAGGGGACACCCTCTATGGCTACACCTTC
TRBV11-3	-	-	TRBJ1-1	CASSLDGQNTEAFF	TGTGCCAGCAGCTTAGATGGACAGAACACTGAAGCTTTCTTT
TRBV19	once	-	TRBJ2-7	CASSIRGSSYEQYF	TGTGCCAGTAGTATTCGGGGGAGCTCCTACGAGCAGTACTTC
TRBV19	-	TRBD2	TRBJ2-5	CATKRGPQETQYF	TGTGCCACGAAGCGGGGGCCCCAAGAGACCCAGTACTTC
TRBV6-6	-	TRBD1	TRBJ1-1	CASSLQGADNTEAFF	TGTGCCAGCAGTTTACAGGGGGCAGATAACACTGAAGCTTTCTTT
TRBV6-2/TRBV6-3	-	TRBD1	TRBJ1-2	CASSYRTGLGYGYTF	TGTGCCAGCAGTTACCGGACAGGGTTGGGCTATGGCTACACCTTC
TRBV9	-	-	TRBJ1-2	CASSADATVRGYTF	TGTGCCAGCAGCGCCGACGCGACAGTCCGTGGCTACACCTTC
TRBV21-1	-	-	TRBJ2-1	CASSKESPAVYSYNEQFF	TGTGCCAGCAGCAAAGAGAGCCCAGCGGTTTATTCCTATAATGAGCAGTTCTTC
TRBV14	-	TRBD1	TRBJ2-7	CASSLGQGSYEQYF	TGTGCCAGCAGCCTGGGACAGGGGTCCTACGAGCAGTACTTC
TRBV6-5	few	TRBD1	TRBJ1-1	CASSSGGRRQAFF	TGTGCCAGCAGCTCAGGGGGCCGGCGGCAAGCTTTCTTT
TRBV9	-	-	TRBJ2-7	CASSVTGENYEQYF	TGTGCCAGCAGCGTCACGGGGGAAAACTACGAGCAGTACTTC
TRBV6-5	-	-	TRBJ2-4	CASRQGGEDIQYF	TGTGCCAGCCGTCAGGGGGGTGAGGACATTCAGTACTTC
TRBV7-2	-	-	TRBJ2-7	CASSFGGGEQYF	TGTGCCAGCAGCTTCGGGGGTGGCGAGCAGTACTTC
TRBV6-5	-	TRBD1	TRBJ2-7	CASSYSKGTVFYEQYF	TGTGCCAGCAGTTACTCGAAAGGGACAGTATTCTACGAGCAGTACTTC
TRBV3-1/TRBV3-2	-	-	TRBJ2-2	CASSLGVNTGELFF	TGTGCCAGCAGCCTAGGGGTGAACACCGGGGAGCTGTTTTTT
TRBV4-1	-	-	TRBJ2-3	CASSQGAGTDTQYF	TGCGCCAGCAGCCAGGGGGCGGGCACAGATACGCAGTATTTT
TRBV10-3	-	-	TRBJ1-4	CAISGVVFEKLFF	TGTGCCATCAGCGGAGTGGTGTTTGAAAAACTGTTTTTT
TRBV7-2	-	TRBD2	TRBJ2-7	CASSLAIGLAGGEQYF	TGTGCCAGCAGCTTAGCGATTGGACTAGCGGGGGGAGAGCAGTACTTC
TRBV11-3	-	-	TRBJ2-5	CASSLRRDSQDQYF	TGTGCCAGCAGCCTAAGGCGCGACAGTCAAGACCAGTACTTC
TRBV29-1	-	TRBD1	TRBJ2-7	CSVDVGQGEGKQYF	TGCAGCGTTGATGTGGGACAGGGTGAGGGAAAGCAGTACTTC
TRBV4-2	few	TRBD2	TRBJ2-7	CASSQRSGLAGFYEQYF	TGTGCCAGCAGCCAAAGATCCGGGTTAGCGGGTTTCTACGAGCAGTACTTC
TRBV7-8	-	-	TRBJ1-2	CASSWGHLSNYGYTF	TGTGCCAGCAGCTGGGGACACCTATCTAACTATGGCTACACCTTC
TRBV9	-	-	TRBJ1-2	CASSVGGEGYGYTF	TGTGCCAGCAGCGTAGGAGGAGAAGGCTATGGCTACACCTTC
TRBV10-3	-	-	TRBJ2-7	CAISEINRSSYEQYF	TGTGCCATCAGTGAGATTAACAGGAGCTCCTACGAGCAGTACTTC
TRBV7-2	-	-	TRBJ1-2	CASSLDSTNYGYTF	TGTGCCAGCAGCTTAGACAGCACTAACTATGGCTACACCTTC
TRBV5-6	-	-	TRBJ2-2	CASSLINTGELFF	TGTGCCAGCAGCTTAATAAACACCGGGGAGCTGTTTTTT
TRBV9	-	-	TRBJ1-3	CASSVGSRLGAHGNTIYF	TGTGCCAGCAGCGTAGGCTCACGACTAGGGGCGCATGGAAACACCATATATTTT
TRBV5-6	few	-	TRBJ1-6	CASSLANNSPLHF	TGTGCCAGCAGCTTGGCCAATAATTCACCCCTCCACTTT
TRBV7-6	once	-	TRBJ2-3	CASSLVAATTDTQYF	TGTGCCAGCAGCTTAGTGGCCGCCACCACAGATACGCAGTATTTT
TRBV7-2	few	-	TRBJ2-2	CASSPAGELFF	TGTGCCAGCAGTCCTGCCGGGGAGCTGTTTTTT
TRBV27	-	TRBD2	TRBJ2-2	CASRPIAGGGTGELFF	TGTGCCAGCAGACCTATAGCGGGGGGGGGCACCGGGGAGCTGTTTTTT
TRBV6-6	-	TRBD2	TRBJ2-3	CASSRRGLAGEGPSTDTQYF	TGTGCCAGCAGCCGAAGGGGGCTAGCGGGGGAGGGACCTAGCACAGATACGCAGTATTTT
TRBV19	-	-	TRBJ2-6	CACRNDRTGRGPSYSGANVLTF	TGTGCCTGCCGGAATGACCGGACAGGGAGGGGTCCATCTTACTCTGGGGCCAACGTCCTGACTTTC
TRBV3-1/TRBV3-2	few	TRBD2	TRBJ2-1	CASSPNPGLAGGYNEQFF	TGTGCCAGCAGCCCTAACCCGGGACTAGCGGGGGGTTACAATGAGCAGTTCTTC
TRBV18	few	TRBD1	TRBJ1-3	CASSPLRTGSSGNTIYF	TGTGCCAGCTCACCTCTTCGGACAGGTAGCTCTGGAAACACCATATATTTT
TRBV7-9	few	-	TRBJ1-6	CASSTGSVNSPLHF	TGTGCCAGCAGTACAGGGAGTGTAAATTCACCCCTCCACTTT
TRBV2	-	-	TRBJ1-6	CASSELFRNSPLHF	TGTGCCAGCAGTGAGCTATTTCGAAATTCACCCCTCCACTTT
TRBV12-3/TRBV12-4	few	-	TRBJ1-2	CASSPRDYGYTF	TGTGCCAGCAGCCCGCGGGATTATGGCTACACCTTC
TRBV19	-	-	TRBJ1-1	CASSRGHRVNTEAFF	TGTGCCAGTAGTAGAGGACACAGGGTGAACACTGAAGCTTTCTTT
TRBV7-2	-	-	TRBJ2-6	CASSSHSGAGANVLTF	TGTGCCAGCAGTTCCCACTCAGGGGCTGGGGCCAACGTCCTGACTTTC
TRBV7-8	-	TRBD1	TRBJ1-5	CASSERTGGTFNQPQHF	TGTGCCAGCAGCGAAAGGACAGGGGGAACGTTCAATCAGCCCCAGCATTTT
TRBV27	-	-	TRBJ1-2	CASSQRDTNYGYTF	TGTGCCAGCAGTCAACGGGACACCAACTATGGCTACACCTTC
TRBV18	-	TRBD1	TRBJ1-2	CASSPSLGQGLYGYTF	TGTGCCAGCTCACCATCTCTGGGACAGGGGCTCTATGGCTACACCTTC
TRBV29-1	once	-	TRBJ2-7	CSVEDRGRSYEQYF	TGCAGCGTTGAAGATCGAGGCAGATCCTACGAGCAGTACTTC